The clone carrying this T cell receptor beta chain has a handful of counts. Its target is unknown. Amplification targeted TCR beta CDR3 regions from RNA transcripts. First-round RT-PCR targeting the TCR CDR3 was performed with the HTBI primer set. TCRdb analysed the multiplex PCR reads with MiXCR anew, one entry per CDR3 protein. The sample has some 550,000 distinct CDR3 sequences, around 15% seen once; the top ten hold roughly 3.5%. On the basis of clinical symptoms, serum thyroxine and TRAb, thyroid ultrasound and orbital computed tomography, diagnoses were made. PBMCs were collected from an approximately 10 ml volume of fresh peripheral blood. This record belongs to a study of T cells in Graves' hyperthyroidism and ophthalmopathy. Points from the study as a whole: Most thyroid clonotypes that were expanded above 0.001 also turned up in blood. A model built on 13 V-J features separated ophthalmopathy from stable hyperthyroidism.

The sequenced material came from blood. The receptor's source is a woman between 35 and 50 years old with Graves' ophthalmopathy.

The CDR3 DNA reads TGTGCCAGCAGCTTGGGAGGGGTGGACTATGGCTACACCTTC. This sequence encodes CASSLGGVDYGYTF. The rearrangement joins TRBV5-4 to TRBJ1-2, with a possible D match to TRBD1 (5 bases). The CDR3 consists of 14 residues. Germline assignment: CDR1 SGHNT and CDR2 YYREEE (reference sequence). Trimming cost V 0 bases and J 3 bases, with 9 bases left between them.